These T cell receptor beta chains were read from a single sample in a study of persistence of HIV-infected CD4 T cells. These receptors are not linked to any known antigen. The method was immunoSEQ multiplex PCR; TCRdb's version includes in-frame clones alone and lacks a portion of them. The sample records 30,000 to 45,000 clones, roughly 80% being singletons. The source was cultured CD4+ T cells from PBMCs, collected from a patient who received antiretroviral therapy. Receptor source: an adult with HIV. The donor label of this sample is uncertain. The CDR3 runs from the conserved cysteine through the conserved F or W. Each record gives: V gene, J gene, CDR3 protein.

V: TRBV4-1
J: TRBJ1-3
CDR3: CASSQEERFSGNTIYF

V: TRBV7-2
J: TRBJ1-5
CDR3: CASSRDKYSNQPQHF

V: TRBV19
J: TRBJ1-2
CDR3: CASKPIQDSYGYTF

V: TRBV7-8
J: TRBJ1-4
CDR3: CASGDRGRTNEKLFF

V: TRBV19
J: TRBJ1-6
CDR3: CASGVPGSAPLHF

V: TRBV19
J: TRBJ2-7
CDR3: CASTDSWEQYF

V: TRBV14
J: TRBJ2-4
CDR3: CASSPGTGRIQYF

V: TRBV5-1
J: TRBJ2-2
CDR3: CASSLEVTGELFF

V: TRBV29-1
J: TRBJ1-5
CDR3: CSVGTGHSNQPQHF

V: TRBV5-1
J: TRBJ2-7
CDR3: CASSLAWGGSSPEQYF